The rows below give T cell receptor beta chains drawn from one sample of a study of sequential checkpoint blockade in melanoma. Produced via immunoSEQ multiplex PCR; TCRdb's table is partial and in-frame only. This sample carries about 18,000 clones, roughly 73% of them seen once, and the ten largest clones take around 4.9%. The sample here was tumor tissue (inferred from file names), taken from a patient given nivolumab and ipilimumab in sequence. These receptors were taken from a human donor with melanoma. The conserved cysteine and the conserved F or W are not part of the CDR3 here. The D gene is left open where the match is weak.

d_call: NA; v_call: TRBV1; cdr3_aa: ASSPHRERGEKLF
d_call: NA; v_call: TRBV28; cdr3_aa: ASAGISTGRDLDPYEQY
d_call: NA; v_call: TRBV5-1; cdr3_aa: ASKIREGHYEQY
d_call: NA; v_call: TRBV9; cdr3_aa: ASSEGGPGANVLT
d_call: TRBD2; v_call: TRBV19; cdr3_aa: ASSIMGRGNTGELF
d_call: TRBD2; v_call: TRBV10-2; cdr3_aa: ASSTPGTRRTGELF
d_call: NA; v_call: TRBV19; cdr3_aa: ASTPGRQWAF
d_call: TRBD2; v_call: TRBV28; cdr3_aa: ASRASGRVYEQF
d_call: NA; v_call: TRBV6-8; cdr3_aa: ASTPPLNTEAF
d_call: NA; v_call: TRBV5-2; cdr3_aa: ASSFSTASEQF
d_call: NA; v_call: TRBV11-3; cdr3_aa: ASSRGWYSNQPQH
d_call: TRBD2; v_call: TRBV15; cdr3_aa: ATSTGGGASETQY
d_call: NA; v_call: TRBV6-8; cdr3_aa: ASSYPAGYEQY
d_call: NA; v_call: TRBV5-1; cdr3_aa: ASSLGVAEGNEQF
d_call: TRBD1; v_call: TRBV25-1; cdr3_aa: ASSEYQTGLTGELF
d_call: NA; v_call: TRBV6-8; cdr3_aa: ASITRGDGANVLT
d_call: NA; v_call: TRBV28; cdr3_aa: ASSLDSPGGYT
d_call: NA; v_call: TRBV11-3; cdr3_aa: ASSARSASSGNTIY
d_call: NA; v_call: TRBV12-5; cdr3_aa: ASGPGQPQH
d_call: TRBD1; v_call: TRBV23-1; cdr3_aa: ASTPGQGANNSPLH
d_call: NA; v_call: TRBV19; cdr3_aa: ASSIGLSYTGELF
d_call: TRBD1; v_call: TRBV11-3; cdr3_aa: ASSLEGTASYEQY
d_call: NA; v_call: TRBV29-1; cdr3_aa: SVEDTLAGGLFYNEQF
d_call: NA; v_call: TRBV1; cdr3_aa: ASSQDGGHSNQPQH
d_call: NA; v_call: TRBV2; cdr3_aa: ASSGPGRSYEQY
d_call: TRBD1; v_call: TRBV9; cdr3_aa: ASSPRDREFYEQY
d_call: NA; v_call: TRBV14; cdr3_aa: ASSHSSVGTGELF
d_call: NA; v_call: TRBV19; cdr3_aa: ASKTGETQY
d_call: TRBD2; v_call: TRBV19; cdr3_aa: ASRASGSGSEQF
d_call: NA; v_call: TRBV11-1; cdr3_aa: ASSPWVARTEQY
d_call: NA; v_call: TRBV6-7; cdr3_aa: ASSRGNTGELF
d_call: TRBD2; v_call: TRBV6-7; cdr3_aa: ASTMGGDCY
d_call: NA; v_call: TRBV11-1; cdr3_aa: ASSDPSRVSGNTIY
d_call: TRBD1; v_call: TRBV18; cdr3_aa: ASSPRTGGSGELF
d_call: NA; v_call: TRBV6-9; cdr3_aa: ASSARAPYEQY
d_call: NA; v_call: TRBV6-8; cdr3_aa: ASRTANTEAF
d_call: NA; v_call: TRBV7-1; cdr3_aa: ASSSRGFYEQY
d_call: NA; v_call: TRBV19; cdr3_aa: ASSIPGLEQY